Listed below are T cell receptor beta chains from one sample, sequenced in a study of blood T cell repertoires in COVID-19. TCRdb's copy holds only in-frame clones and misses some; the assay was immunoSEQ multiplex PCR. This repertoire shows about 180,000 clones, about 81% found once; its top ten account for about 11%. Sequencing was done on a sample of peripheral blood. These TCRs come from a woman of 80 years or more with COVID-19, enrolled during active disease. CDR3s include the opening cysteine and the closing phenylalanine or tryptophan. The D gene is left open where the match is weak. The size of a clone is reported for some rows only, either as once, few or many, or as a class for expanded clones.

>TRBJ2-1|NA|NA|TRBV4-1
TGCGCCAGCAGCGACCCCGGGATTTACAATGAGCAGTTCTTC
CASSDPGIYNEQFF
>TRBJ1-5|NA|NA|TRBV5-6
TGTGCCAGCAGCTTGATGACACACGGACAGCCCCAGCATTTT
CASSLMTHGQPQHF
>TRBJ2-3|NA|TRBD2|TRBV6-2/TRBV6-3
TGTGCCAGCAGTTATAGCGGGGGTGGAGATACGCAGTATTTT
CASSYSGGGDTQYF
>TRBJ2-3|NA|TRBD2|TRBV5-1
TGCGCCAGCAGCCCGCTAGCGGGGGAGCGGGATACGCAGTATTTT
CASSPLAGERDTQYF
>TRBJ1-2|NA|TRBD1|TRBV19
TGTGCCAGTAGTAACCGGGACAGGGGTTGGGGCTACACCTTC
CASSNRDRGWGYTF
>TRBJ2-2|once|TRBD2|TRBV4-2
TGTGCCAGCAGCGCGTTGAGTAGCGGGGGGTACACCGGGGAGCTGTTTTTT
CASSALSSGGYTGELFF
>TRBJ2-3|NA|NA|TRBV2
TGTGCCAGCAGGGGCGGACTCTTCACAGATACGCAGTATTTT
CASRGGLFTDTQYF
>TRBJ1-2|once|TRBD1|TRBV6-5
TGTGCCAGCAGTTTCCGGGACAGCATGATCGGCTACACCTTC
CASSFRDSMIGYTF
>TRBJ1-1|NA|NA|TRBV5-6
TGTGCCAGCAGCTTGGGGGGACACGGGACTGAAGCTTTCTTT
CASSLGGHGTEAFF
>TRBJ2-5|NA|TRBD2|TRBV7-2
TGTGCCAGCAGCGTCGGGACTAGCGGGGCGCCGATCCAAGAGACCCAGTACTTC
CASSVGTSGAPIQETQYF
>TRBJ1-2|NA|NA|TRBV2
TGTGCCAGCAATTCCCGGACAGAGCTTGGCTACACCTTC
CASNSRTELGYTF
>TRBJ2-2|few|NA|TRBV5-1
TGCGCCAGCAGCTTCGACTTCACCGGGGAGCTGTTTTTT
CASSFDFTGELFF
>TRBJ2-5|NA|NA|TRBV4-1
TGCGCCAGCAGCCAACCCGAACTTTCGGGGGAGACCCAGTACTTC
CASSQPELSGETQYF
>TRBJ2-1|NA|TRBD2|TRBV6-5
TGTGCCAGCAGCCCGCTTCCGGGACTAGCAAATGAGCAGTTCTTC
CASSPLPGLANEQFF
>TRBJ2-2|NA|NA|TRBV7-3
TGTGCCAGCAGCTTAGACTACGCGAACACCGGGGAGCTGTTTTTT
CASSLDYANTGELFF
>TRBJ2-2|NA|NA|TRBV4-2
TGTGCCAGCAGCCAAGAGGCGGTAGCGAACACCGGGGAGCTGTTTTTT
CASSQEAVANTGELFF
>TRBJ1-2|once|NA|TRBV12-3/TRBV12-4
TGTGCCAGCAGGCCCGCGGGACCTTATGGCTACACCTTC
CASRPAGPYGYTF
>TRBJ1-2|few|NA|TRBV12-5
TGTGCTAGTGACTCAGACAGCGTGAGCAGCTACACCTTC
CASDSDSVSSYTF
>TRBJ2-2|NA|NA|TRBV6-5
TGTGCCAGCAGTCGTAACGGGTGGTCAACCGGGGAGCTGTTTTTT
CASSRNGWSTGELFF
>TRBJ1-1|NA|NA|TRBV3-1/TRBV3-2
TGTGCCAGCAGCCAAGACGATCGGGGGGGGGAAGCTTTCTTT
CASSQDDRGGEAFF
>TRBJ1-2|NA|TRBD1|TRBV7-9
TGTGCCAGCAGCTTCCCCACAGGGGCCTATGGCTACACCTTC
CASSFPTGAYGYTF
>TRBJ2-2|NA|NA|TRBV3-1/TRBV3-2
TGTGCCAGCAGCCCTTTTGAGGCATTGTCAACGGGGACCGGGGAGCTGTTTTTT
CASSPFEALSTGTGELFF
>TRBJ2-7|NA|TRBD2|TRBV19
TGTGCCAGTAGTGTGACTAGCGGTCCAGTCTACGAGCAGTACTTC
CASSVTSGPVYEQYF
>TRBJ2-7|few|TRBD1|TRBV18
TGTGCCAGCTCACTTGATCGGACAGGGTCCCACGAGCAGTACTTC
CASSLDRTGSHEQYF
>TRBJ2-2|NA|NA|TRBV10-3
TGTGCCATCAGTCGCCAGGTCAGGGAGAACACCGGGGAGCTGTTTTTT
CAISRQVRENTGELFF
>TRBJ2-7|NA|NA|TRBV6-6
TGTGCCAGCAGTTCTAACGGGGCCTACGAGCAGTACTTC
CASSSNGAYEQYF
>TRBJ2-5|NA|TRBD2|TRBV11-3
TGTGCCAGCAGCTTCGGGGGGACGACGGGAGAGACCCAGTACTTC
CASSFGGTTGETQYF
>TRBJ2-6|NA|TRBD1|TRBV24-1
TGTGCCACCAGTGATCCAAGACAGGGCACGAGCTCTGGGGCCAACGTCCTGACTTTC
CATSDPRQGTSSGANVLTF
>TRBJ2-5|NA|TRBD2|TRBV28
TGTGCCAGCAGTTTAACGCTAGCGGGGGCCCAAGAGACCCAGTACTTC
CASSLTLAGAQETQYF
>TRBJ2-3|NA|TRBD2|TRBV19
TGTGCCAGTAGTATAGACCCCCCTAGCGGGAGCCCAGATACGCAGTATTTT
CASSIDPPSGSPDTQYF
>TRBJ2-1|NA|NA|TRBV5-1
TGCGCCAGCAGCTTGGTCCGGGACAAATCCTACAATGAGCAGTTCTTC
CASSLVRDKSYNEQFF
>TRBJ2-1|NA|NA|TRBV7-9
TGTGCCAGCAGCTTCGGGGGCGGGAGCCCCTACAATGAGCAGTTCTTC
CASSFGGGSPYNEQFF
>TRBJ1-3|NA|NA|TRBV9
TGTGCCAGCAGCGTAGGTAGCGGAGGATTTGGAAACACCATATATTTT
CASSVGSGGFGNTIYF
>TRBJ2-1|NA|TRBD2|TRBV15
TGTGCCACCAGCAGAGTCGGGACTAGCGGGGGGGCGGTCAATGAGCAGTTCTTC
CATSRVGTSGGAVNEQFF
>TRBJ1-1|NA|NA|TRBV5-1
TGCGCCAGCAGCGATGGGGGGGCGAACCCTGAAGCTTTCTTT
CASSDGGANPEAFF
>TRBJ2-7|NA|TRBD2|TRBV27
TGTGCCAGCACCTTAACCCCTAGCGGGAACCGAGGGGAGCAGTACTTC
CASTLTPSGNRGEQYF
>TRBJ2-7|NA|NA|TRBV28
TGTGCCAGCAGTCCCCTTAGCGAGGCCTACGAGCAGTACTTC
CASSPLSEAYEQYF
>TRBJ2-3|NA|NA|TRBV11-1
TGTGCCAGCAGCTCAGGTCAGGGGATAAATACGCAGTATTTT
CASSSGQGINTQYF
>TRBJ2-7|NA|TRBD1|TRBV7-6
TGTGCCAGCAGCTTAGCCCCGGGACAGGGGGCCTACGAGCAGTACTTC
CASSLAPGQGAYEQYF
>TRBJ2-1|once|NA|TRBV2
TGTGCCAGCAATAGACAGTATAATGAGCAGTTCTTC
CASNRQYNEQFF
>TRBJ2-1|NA|TRBD1|TRBV27
TGTGCCAGCAGGCCATCCGGGACAGCTAAAAATGAGCAGTTCTTC
CASRPSGTAKNEQFF
>TRBJ1-6|few|TRBD1|TRBV5-6
TGTGCCAGCAGCTTGGGGGGACAGGGTTATTCACCCCTCCACTTT
CASSLGGQGYSPLHF
>TRBJ2-3|NA|TRBD1|TRBV10-3
TGTGCCATCAGTGGGGCAAGGGACAGGGTCACAGATACGCAGTATTTT
CAISGARDRVTDTQYF
>TRBJ1-1|NA|NA|TRBV18
TGTGCCAGCTCACCGGGAGGCGTGTGGCGGGGCACTGAAGCTTTCTTT
CASSPGGVWRGTEAFF
>TRBJ1-1|NA|NA|TRBV24-1
TGTGCCATACAGGACAGCATGAACACTGAAGCTTTCTTT
CAIQDSMNTEAFF
>TRBJ2-7|NA|TRBD1|TRBV11-3
TGTGCCAGCAGTCGACAGGGAACTGATTCCTACGAGCAGTACTTC
CASSRQGTDSYEQYF
>TRBJ2-7|NA|TRBD2|TRBV6-1
TGTGCCAGCAGTGAAGGTCCGGGAGCGGGTAGCGGGGGACCCTACGAGCAGTACTTC
CASSEGPGAGSGGPYEQYF
>TRBJ2-5|NA|NA|TRBV9
TGTGCCAGCAGCGTAGAGAGCAACCAAGAGACCCAGTACTTC
CASSVESNQETQYF
>TRBJ1-4|once|NA|TRBV19
TGTGCCAGTAGTTCCAGGACATACACTAATGAAAAACTGTTTTTT
CASSSRTYTNEKLFF
>TRBJ2-1|once|TRBD2|TRBV14
TGTGCCAGCAGCCAAGCTAGCGGGGCGAATGAGCAGTTCTTC
CASSQASGANEQFF
>TRBJ2-3|once|NA|TRBV24-1
TGTGCCACCAGTCCGACGGGGGAGGCAGATACGCAGTATTTT
CATSPTGEADTQYF
>TRBJ1-2|NA|TRBD1|TRBV6-5
TGTGCCAGCAGTTACGGGACAGGGGGCTTCTATGGCTACACCTTC
CASSYGTGGFYGYTF
>TRBJ1-3|NA|NA|TRBV11-2
TGTGCCAGCAGCTTAGGCCTGACAGTCTCTGGAAACACCATATATTTT
CASSLGLTVSGNTIYF